These 26 T cell receptor beta chains were all obtained from the same sample, sequenced in a study of blood T cell repertoires in COVID-19. Clones were sequenced by immunoSEQ multiplex PCR, and TCRdb holds only the in-frame ones, with some missing. The table shows 150,000 to 200,000 clones, with roughly 73% occurring only once. The material sequenced was peripheral blood. These receptor sequences come from a woman of 80 years or more with active or convalescent COVID-19.

The rearrangement uses TRBV5-1 and TRBJ2-3; 16 bases line up with TRBD2. J was trimmed by 4 bases and V by 4 bases; bases with no gene match: 6. The CDR3 extends over 17 amino acids. Germline V gene sequence: CDR1 SGHRS, CDR2 YFSETQ. In DNA, the CDR3 is TGCGCCAGCAGCCCCGGGACTAGCGGGGGGGCAGCAGATACGCAGTATTTT. Amino acid sequence: CASSPGTSGGAADTQYF.

This clone was counted a few times. The chain links TRBV27 to TRBJ1-3, with D possibly being TRBD1 (5 bases). CDR3 length equals 13 residues. Germline loops: CDR1 MNHEY, CDR2 SMNVEV (reference sequence). With 6 bases removed from V and 3 bases from J, the gap between germline ends came to 9 bases. The CDR3 DNA is TGTGCCAGCAGGCGGGACGGTGGAAACACCATATATTTT. Translating it yields CASRRDGGNTIYF.

This chain joins TRBV4-3 and TRBJ2-5; the match to TRBD2 covers 15 bases. In germline, CDR1 is LGHNA, CDR2 YSLEER. CDR3 length: 17 amino acids. J was trimmed by 7 bases and V by 2 bases; bases with no gene match: 8. As DNA, the CDR3 is TGCGCCAGCAGCCAATTGGGACTAGCGGGGGGCTGGGGGACCCAGTACTTC. This encodes CASSQLGLAGGWGTQYF.

This clone appeared a few times. It is likely a read error, because the conserved phenylalanine at the end of the CDR3 is missing. It is unclear where the CDR3 begins or ends on the DNA, so no DNA is shown, and the CDR3 is as TCRdb lists it. This chain uses TRBV3-1 (or the pseudogene TRBV3-2) with TRBJ2-6; TRBD1 reflects the table's D call only, with no check against the DNA. Germline V CDR1 and CDR2: LGHDT, YNNKEL (reference sequence). The CDR3 is made up of 11 amino acids, end residues included. The CDR3 is CASSQEGIDRP.

This clone was detected a few times. The gene calls are TRBV27 and TRBJ1-2, with D perhaps matching TRBD1 (6 bases). This CDR3 comprises 15 residues. V was pared by 2 bases and J by 4 bases, with 14 bases between. Germline values: CDR1 MNHEY, CDR2 SMNVEV (reference sequence). CDR3 sequence (DNA): TGTGCCAGCAGTTTAGCGGTTTGGGACACCTATGGCTACACCTTC. This codes for CASSLAVWDTYGYTF.

The chain joins TRBV5-1 to TRBJ2-4; D might be TRBD2 (6 bases). CDR3 length: 16 amino acids. Germline V CDR1 and CDR2: SGHRS, YFSETQ. V lost 0 bases and J lost 3, with 13 bases in between. The CDR3 loop reads CASSLGGDLGKNIQYF. As DNA, the CDR3 is TGCGCCAGCAGCTTGGGCGGGGATTTGGGCAAAAACATTCAGTACTTC.

This chain joins TRBV7-9 and TRBJ1-4; weak D call: TRBD1 (6 bases). V dropped 4 bases and J dropped 5 bases, with 8 bases sitting between them. The CDR3 spans 13 residues. The V gene's germline CDR1 is SEHNR and CDR2 FQNEAQ (reference sequence). The CDR3 loop is CASSSDRNEKLFF. CDR3 DNA sequence: TGTGCCAGCAGCTCAGACAGGAATGAAAAACTGTTTTTT.

This clone occurred once. The chain couples TRBV28 to TRBJ1-1; perhaps TRBD1 as D (6 bases). This CDR3 spans 13 amino acids. V was trimmed by 10 bases and J by 0 bases, leaving 12 bases between them. Germline V gene sequence: CDR1 MDHEN, CDR2 SYDVKM. The DNA for the CDR3 is TGTGCCATCGAGGGGGGGGTGAACACTGAAGCTTTCTTT. It yields the protein CAIEGGVNTEAFF.

This chain links TRBV5-8 with TRBJ1-2, with 12 bases identical to TRBD1. Germline CDR1 reads SGHTS; CDR2 reads YDEGEE. V trimming: 6 bases; J trimming: 4 bases; junction bases outside the gene matches: 13. The CDR3 spans 17 residues. The DNA of the CDR3 is TGTGCCAGCAAACCGGGACAGGGGGCCGATGACTCCTATGGCTACACCTTC. Its protein product is CASKPGQGADDSYGYTF. Using reference TRBV5-8 and TRBJ1-2 for the parts outside the CDR3, the full variable domain is EAGVTQSPTHLIKTRGQQATLRCSPISGHTSVYWYQQALGLGLQFLLWYDEGEERNRGNFPPRFSGRQFPNYSSELNVNALELEDSALYLCASKPGQGADDSYGYTFGSGTRLTVV.

The chain joins TRBV5-1 to TRBJ1-2; a possible D gene is TRBD1 (5 bases). The CDR3 extends over 12 amino acids. The V and J ends lost 4 bases and 4 bases respectively, with 8 bases between them. From germline, CDR1 is SGHRS and CDR2 YFSETQ. The CDR3 loop is CASSERGYGYTF. The DNA for the CDR3 is TGCGCCAGCAGCGAAAGGGGCTATGGCTACACCTTC.

This clone was found a few times. The chain is built from TRBV10-3 and TRBJ1-1; D remains unclear. This CDR3 contains 14 residues. The germline V gene has CDR1 ENHRY and CDR2 SYGVKD. V was shortened by 1 base and J by 1 base, with 7 bases between the two germline ends. The CDR3 region has the DNA TGTGCCATCAGTGAGTATGAGGGGAACACTGAAGCTTTCTTT. Translated: CAISEYEGNTEAFF.

This clone was counted a few times. The genes are TRBV15 and TRBJ1-1, with a possible D match to TRBD1 (6 bases). Trimming removed 8 bases from V and 4 bases from J, with 14 bases in between. This CDR3 is built from 13 residues. Germline V gene lookup returns CDR1 LNHNV and CDR2 YYDKDF (reference sequence). CDR3 sequence: CATRQVAGTEAFF. CDR3 coding DNA: TGTGCCACCCGACAGGTTGCGGGCACTGAAGCTTTCTTT.

This chain joins TRBV6-5 and TRBJ1-1, with 8 bases fitting TRBD1. The CDR3 loop spans 14 amino acids. Trimming cost V 4 bases and J 4 bases; bases outside gene matches: 5. Germline V gives CDR1 MNHEY, CDR2 SVGAGI. CDR3 in amino acids: CASSSTGGTTEAFF. The CDR3 coding sequence is TGTGCCAGCAGTTCAACAGGGGGTACCACTGAAGCTTTCTTT.

The V call is TRBV27, the J call TRBJ2-1, with 8 bases matching TRBD1. V trimming: 4 bases; J trimming: 6 bases; junction bases outside the gene matches: 17. The CDR3 loop spans 18 amino acids. Germline V gene data show CDR1 as MNHEY and CDR2 as SMNVEV (reference sequence). The CDR3, as DNA: TGTGCCAGCAGTTGGGGTTTGGGCAGGGGGCCTAGTGGCAATGAGCAGTTCTTC. It codes for CASSWGLGRGPSGNEQFF.

This clone was found once. At the DNA level, this CDR3 is encoded by other sequences in the same sample as well. The genes are TRBV5-6 and TRBJ1-5; tentatively, D is TRBD1 (5 bases). Trimming stripped 4 bases from V and 0 bases from J, with 8 bases between. CDR1 and CDR2 from the germline V gene are SGHDT and YYEEEE. This CDR3 is built from 14 residues. The CDR3 loop reads CASSPGLSNQPQHF. As DNA, the CDR3 is TGTGCCAGCAGCCCGGGACTTAGCAATCAGCCCCAGCATTTT.

The chain employs TRBV27 and TRBJ2-1, with 11 bases aligning to TRBD2. The CDR3 contains 15 residues. CDR1 MNHEY and CDR2 SMNVEV come from the germline V gene (reference sequence). With 6 bases clipped from V and 5 bases from J, the junction kept 6 bases outside the gene matches. The DNA of the CDR3 is TGTGCCAGCAGCCCGGGACTAGCGGATGACAATGAGCAGTTCTTC. It is translated as CASSPGLADDNEQFF.

V gene TRBV5-1 combines with J gene TRBJ2-2; 15 positions agree with TRBD2. Germline loops: CDR1 SGHRS, CDR2 YFSETQ. V shed 3 bases, J shed 4 bases, and the junction held 1 base outside the gene matches. The CDR3 has 16 residues. CDR3 DNA: TGCGCCAGCAGCTCGGGACTAGCGGGGGGCACCGGGGAGCTGTTTTTT. Amino acid sequence: CASSSGLAGGTGELFF.

The V gene is TRBV9, the J gene TRBJ2-3; a possible D gene is TRBD2 (7 bases). With 1 base removed from V and 3 bases from J, the gap between germline ends came to 12 bases. There are 15 residues in the CDR3. The germline V gene has CDR1 SGDLS and CDR2 YYNGEE. CDR3: CASSVTGGHTDTQYF. The CDR3 nucleotides read TGTGCCAGCAGCGTAACGGGGGGCCATACAGATACGCAGTATTTT.

The V gene is TRBV6-5, the J gene TRBJ1-4; tentative D call: TRBD1 (6 bases). Germline V gene lookup returns CDR1 MNHEY and CDR2 SVGAGI. The CDR3 is 13 residues long. The germline V and J ends were trimmed by 6 bases and 8 bases, with 13 bases remaining between them. The CDR3 DNA follows: TGTGCCAGCAGGAACGGACAGCTGGAAAAACTGTTTTTT. This encodes CASRNGQLEKLFF.

The V gene is TRBV5-1, the J gene TRBJ1-4, with 7 bases lining up with TRBD1. The trim removed 3 bases at V and 8 bases at J, leaving 10 bases unmatched. Per germline, CDR1 SGHRS and CDR2 YFSETQ. The CDR3 consists of 15 residues. In DNA, the CDR3 is TGCGCCAGCAGCTCGGGGGTTGACAGGGAAGAAAAACTGTTTTTT. Its translation: CASSSGVDREEKLFF.

The chain is built from TRBV27 and TRBJ2-5, with TRBD1 as a possible D gene (5 bases). CDR3 length: 12 residues. V shed 3 bases and J shed 5 bases, with 7 bases lying between them. Germline V gene lookup returns CDR1 MNHEY and CDR2 SMNVEV (reference sequence). The CDR3 DNA sequence: TGTGCCAGCAGTTTCCCAGGGGAGACCCAGTACTTC. Its protein is CASSFPGETQYF.

V and J are TRBV5-6 and TRBJ2-2; no clear D. CDR1 SGHDT and CDR2 YYEEEE come from the germline V gene. The CDR3 is 16 amino acids. V was clipped by 0 bases and J by 1 base, with 10 bases between them. The CDR3 DNA follows: TGTGCCAGCAGCTTGGGATTGGCGGTGAACACCGGGGAGCTGTTTTTT. Encoded protein: CASSLGLAVNTGELFF.

The V gene is TRBV6-2 or TRBV6-3, the J gene TRBJ2-2; TRBD2 aligns across 13 bases. Losses at the gene ends were 5 bases for V and 4 bases for J; bases not matched to a gene: 10. The CDR3 contains 18 residues. The germline CDR1 and CDR2 sequences are MNHEY and SVGEGT. The CDR3 nucleotides read TGTGCCAGCAGTCTAAGGACTAGCGGGGGTATAGGCACCGGGGAGCTGTTTTTT. This encodes CASSLRTSGGIGTGELFF.

This rearrangement joins TRBV6-6 to TRBJ2-5; D is possibly TRBD2 (5 bases). The germline V gene has CDR1 MNHNY and CDR2 SVGAGI (reference sequence). V was clipped by 4 bases and J by 2 bases, with 11 bases between them. The CDR3 is made up of 14 amino acids. The CDR3 DNA follows: TGTGCCAGCAGTTCAAGCGGACCTCAAGAGACCCAGTACTTC. Encoded protein: CASSSSGPQETQYF.

This clone came up a few times. The chain is built from TRBV24-1 and TRBJ2-3; D perhaps matches TRBD2 (5 bases). V was shortened by 5 bases and J by 0 bases, with 8 bases between the two germline ends. The CDR3 spans 14 residues. Germline V CDR1 and CDR2: KGHDR, SFDVKD. CDR3 protein: CATSVTGSTDTQYF. The CDR3, as DNA: TGTGCCACCAGTGTGACGGGGAGCACAGATACGCAGTATTTT.

This chain joins TRBV10-3 and TRBJ2-7, with 7 bases aligning to TRBD1. The CDR3 is made up of 15 amino acids. With 0 bases clipped from V and 4 bases from J, the junction kept 6 bases outside the gene matches. Germline V gene data show CDR1 as ENHRY and CDR2 as SYGVKD. CDR3 region: CAISESNRGIYEQYF. In DNA form, the CDR3 reads TGTGCCATCAGTGAGTCGAACAGGGGAATTTACGAGCAGTACTTC.